The 29 T cell receptor beta chains in this list originate from one sample, sequenced in a study of cytomegalovirus exposure and HLA in healthy donors. The PCR employed 60 Vbeta primers together with 13 Jbeta primers. Some clones are missing from TCRdb's copy, which holds only in-frame ones; the method was immunoSEQ multiplex PCR. The sample gives under 200,000 clones, about four fifths of which show up once; around 0.96% is in the top ten. The sample was PBMCs. The receptors shown here come from a man aged 25 to 40 in good health and CMV-seronegative.

The rearrangement uses TRBV28 and TRBJ1-2; weak D call: TRBD1 (5 bases). CDR1 is MDHEN and CDR2 is SYDVKM in the germline V gene. CDR3 length equals 12 residues. V was clipped by 2 bases and J by 4 bases, with 5 bases between them. In DNA form, the CDR3 reads TGTGCCAGCAGTTTAGACAGCTATGGCTACACCTTC. It codes for CASSLDSYGYTF.

The chain carries TRBV27 and TRBJ2-1; D is possibly TRBD1 (6 bases). This CDR3 comprises 13 residues. Germline lookup yields CDR1 MNHEY and CDR2 SMNVEV (reference sequence). V lost 6 bases, J lost 3 bases, and 9 bases lay in between. CDR3 amino acids: CASRAQGYNEQFF. CDR3 in DNA: TGTGCCAGCAGGGCACAGGGCTACAATGAGCAGTTCTTC.

The rearrangement joins TRBV2 to TRBJ2-7, with TRBD2 matching over 8 bases. CDR1 and CDR2 from the germline V gene are SNHLY and FYNNEI. This CDR3 is 13 amino acids long. Trimming removed 4 bases from V and 7 bases from J; junction bases left unmatched: 6. The CDR3 region has the DNA TGTGCCAGCAGTGCGGCGGGGGGAGGGGAGCAGTACTTC. Its translation: CASSAAGGGEQYF.

The sample holds a few counts of this clone. This chain connects TRBV4-2 to TRBJ2-7; TRBD2 matches 12 bases. Germline V CDR1 and CDR2: LGHNA, YNFKEQ. There are 17 residues in the CDR3. V gave up 4 bases and J gave up 4 bases; unmatched junction bases: 11. This CDR3 is CASSPGLAGKGVYEQYF. The CDR3 DNA sequence: TGTGCCAGCAGCCCCGGACTAGCGGGGAAAGGAGTATACGAGCAGTACTTC.

The chain is built from TRBV5-1 and TRBJ2-5, with TRBD1 identical over 8 bases. The J call may be mistaken, given a closer DNA end match to TRBJ2-7. In germline, CDR1 is SGHRS, CDR2 YFSETQ. The CDR3 is made up of 15 amino acids. The CDR3 DNA is TGCGCCAGCAGCCCCCTACCGGGACAGGTTGACGAGCAGTACTTC. Its translation is CASSPLPGQVDEQYF.

V usage is TRBV19 and J usage is TRBJ1-2; a weak D match, TRBD1 (6 bases). The V gene lost 9 bases and the J gene lost 8 bases, with 19 bases spanning the gap. The CDR3 sequence is 13 residues long. Germline V gives CDR1 LNHDA, CDR2 SQIVND (reference sequence). CDR3 sequence (DNA): TGTGCCAGCTCGGACAGCGTGCCAGTCGGCTACACCTTC. Its translation is CASSDSVPVGYTF.

J is TRBJ1-2 and V is TRBV28, with D possibly matching TRBD1 (6 bases). The germline gives CDR1 MDHEN, CDR2 SYDVKM. CDR3 length: 14 amino acids. Trimming took off 6 bases at V and 5 bases at J, with 16 bases between the two ends. The CDR3 here is CASSVRGALYGYTF. The CDR3 DNA reads TGTGCCAGCAGCGTCCGGGGGGCCCTTTATGGCTACACCTTC.

The genes are TRBV5-1 and TRBJ1-4; weak D call: TRBD1 (6 bases). Trimming took off 0 bases at V and 5 bases at J, with 8 bases between the two ends. CDR1 SGHRS and CDR2 YFSETQ come from the germline V gene. The CDR3 sequence is 14 residues long. The CDR3 DNA sequence: TGCGCCAGCAGCTTGGCAGACAGGAATGAAAAACTGTTTTTT. Amino acids: CASSLADRNEKLFF.

A single count supports this clone. This chain joins TRBV11-3 and TRBJ2-5; D gene uncertain. CDR1 is SGHNT and CDR2 is YENEEA in the germline V gene. The CDR3 has 11 residues. V was clipped by 2 bases and J by 5 bases, with 3 bases between them. The CDR3 reads CASSLSETQYF. CDR3 nucleotides: TGTGCCAGCAGCTTATCGGAGACCCAGTACTTC.

The chain combines TRBV6-6 with TRBJ1-1; no clear D gene. This CDR3 spans 14 amino acids. Germline-derived CDR1 and CDR2 are MNHNY and SVGAGI (reference sequence). The V end was cut by 0 bases, the J end by 6 bases, with 11 bases between. CDR3 DNA: TGTGCCAGCAGTTACTCGACTCTCGGATCTGAAGCTTTCTTT. As protein: CASSYSTLGSEAFF.

The chain uses TRBV15 and TRBJ2-3; D unclear. Germline V gene lookup returns CDR1 LNHNV and CDR2 YYDKDF (reference sequence). The CDR3 is 16 amino acids. V gave up 1 base and J gave up 2 bases, with 13 bases separating them. Here the CDR3 DNA reads TGTGCCACCAGCAGAGCCCCTAGTTCCAACACAGATACGCAGTATTTT. Translated, it gives CATSRAPSSNTDTQYF. Complete variable domain (other parts from reference TRBV15 and TRBJ2-3): DAMVIQNPRYQVTQFGKPVTLSCSQTLNHNVMYWYQQKSSQAPKLLFHYYDKDFNNEADTPDNFQSRRPNTSFCFLDIRSPGLGDTAMYLCATSRAPSSNTDTQYFGPGTRLTVL.

This clone was seen a few times. The chain employs TRBV4-3 and TRBJ2-3, with TRBD2 matching 11 bases. V lost 6 bases, J lost 2 bases, and 7 bases stayed unmatched. CDR3 length: 16 residues. CDR1 LGHNA and CDR2 YSLEER come from the germline V gene. The CDR3 DNA sequence: TGCGCCAGCAGTAGTATAGCGGGAGGGTACACAGATACGCAGTATTTT. This sequence encodes CASSSIAGGYTDTQYF.

The chain couples TRBV29-1 to TRBJ1-1; D is uncertain. The germline V and J ends were trimmed by 2 bases and 0 bases, with 10 bases remaining between them. CDR1 and CDR2 (germline): SQVTM, ANQGSEA. The CDR3 is made up of 14 amino acids. The CDR3 DNA is TGCAGCGTTGAACTCCGGGGAATGAACACTGAAGCTTTCTTT. Its protein product is CSVELRGMNTEAFF.

The chain couples TRBV11-2 to TRBJ1-3, with D possibly matching TRBD1 (5 bases). From germline, CDR1 is SGHAT and CDR2 FQNNGV. The CDR3 extends over 12 amino acids. The CDR3, as DNA: TGTGCTTACAGGAGCTCTGGAAACACCATATATTTT. This translates into CAYRSSGNTIYF.

V gene TRBV5-1 combines with J gene TRBJ2-5; 14 bases line up with TRBD2. Germline lookup yields CDR1 SGHRS and CDR2 YFSETQ. The CDR3 consists of 16 residues. V was pared by 5 bases and J by 2 bases, with 5 bases of the junction left unmatched. DNA for the CDR3: TGCGCCAGCAGGGCCGGGACTAGCGGGAGTCAAGAGACCCAGTACTTC. It encodes CASRAGTSGSQETQYF.

CDR3 in amino acids: CASSAGTGVAKNIQYF. CDR3 coding DNA: TGTGCCAGCAGCGCGGGGACAGGGGTAGCCAAAAACATTCAGTACTTC. V gene TRBV9 combines with J gene TRBJ2-4; TRBD1 matches at 10 bases. CDR3 length equals 16 residues. V trimming: 3 bases; J trimming: 0 bases; junction bases outside the gene matches: 3. Germline CDR1 and CDR2: SGDLS and YYNGEE.

The chain links TRBV27 to TRBJ2-1; no clear D gene. CDR3 length: 14 residues. V was clipped by 2 bases and J by 8 bases, with 13 bases between them. Germline loops: CDR1 MNHEY, CDR2 SMNVEV (reference sequence). The CDR3 region has the DNA TGTGCCAGCAGTTTAGGTCTAGGAACTCATGAGCAGTTCTTC. Residues: CASSLGLGTHEQFF.

The chain employs TRBV7-9 and TRBJ2-3, with unresolved D. CDR1 and CDR2 (germline): SEHNR, FQNEAQ (reference sequence). This CDR3 contains 16 residues. The V and J ends lost 5 bases and 0 bases respectively, with 15 bases between them. The CDR3 loop is CASSQSGTSSTDTQYF. In DNA, the CDR3 is TGTGCCAGCAGCCAGTCAGGAACCAGTAGCACAGATACGCAGTATTTT. Filled out from reference TRBV7-9 and TRBJ2-3, the complete variable domain reads DTGVSQNPRHKITKRGQNVTFRCDPISEHNRLYWYRQTLGQGPEFLTYFQNEAQLEKSRLLSDRFSAERPKGSFSTLEIQRTEQGDSAMYLCASSQSGTSSTDTQYFGPGTRLTVL.

CDR3 coding DNA: TGTGCCAGCAGCTTGGCGGAATCTGGCTACACCTTC. The encoded protein is CASSLAESGYTF. The rearrangement joins TRBV11-3 to TRBJ1-2, with no clear D. CDR1 SGHNT and CDR2 YENEEA come from the germline V gene. The CDR3 consists of 12 residues. Deletions cut 3 bases from V and 7 bases from J, with 9 bases between.

This clone occurred once. This rearrangement joins TRBV2 to TRBJ2-2, with D possibly TRBD1 on 5 matching bases. The germline CDR1 and CDR2 sequences are SNHLY and FYNNEI. The CDR3 is 14 amino acids. V dropped 7 bases and J dropped 1 base, with 10 bases sitting between them. The CDR3 DNA follows: TGTGCCAGCACTGGGGCACGGAACACCGGGGAGCTGTTTTTT. Its translation is CASTGARNTGELFF.

This clone was found a few times. This chain joins TRBV18 and TRBJ2-7, with 9 bases matching TRBD2. V gave up 0 bases and J gave up 2 bases; unmatched junction bases: 2. Germline V lookup: CDR1 KGHSH, CDR2 LQKENI. CDR3 length: 15 amino acids. The CDR3 reads CASSPPSGRTYEQYF. In nucleotides, the CDR3 is TGTGCCAGCTCACCACCTAGCGGGAGAACCTACGAGCAGTACTTC.

For this clone: Germline and junction disagree at one end, which may indicate a read error. Other DNA sequences in this sample translate to the same CDR3. This sequence joins TRBV10-3 and TRBJ1-6; possible D gene TRBD1, 5 bases. The CDR3 runs to 14 residues. The germline CDR1 and CDR2 sequences are ENHRY and SYGVKD. CDR3 bases: TGTGCTATCAGTGAGGGGCAGGGAAATTCACCCCTCCACTTT. Its translation is CAISEGQGNSPLHF.

The chain has TRBV7-6 and TRBJ1-1; D gene unclear. The CDR3 consists of 17 residues. Trimming pared 6 bases from V and 0 bases from J, leaving 20 bases between. Germline assignment: CDR1 SGHVS and CDR2 FNYEAQ. In DNA, the CDR3 is TGTGCCAGCAGGCCAGAAGGCCCGGGGAGGATGAACACTGAAGCTTTCTTT. Translating it yields CASRPEGPGRMNTEAFF.

The rearrangement uses TRBV27 and TRBJ1-5; a possible D gene is TRBD1 (6 bases). Germline CDR1 MNHEY, CDR2 SMNVEV (reference sequence). Trimming left V 7 bases short and J 3 bases short, with 13 bases between. CDR3 size: 14 residues. The CDR3 nucleotides read TGTGCCAGCACCCCAACAGGGTCCAATCAGCCCCAGCATTTT. It translates to CASTPTGSNQPQHF.

V is TRBV5-4 and J is TRBJ1-4; D not certain. This CDR3 spans 17 amino acids. The V end lost 0 bases, the J end lost 1 base, and 13 bases lay between the germline ends. From germline, CDR1 is SGHNT and CDR2 YYREEE (reference sequence). The CDR3 sequence: CASSLGPQRGTNEKLFF. In DNA form, the CDR3 reads TGTGCCAGCAGCTTGGGGCCACAAAGAGGAACTAATGAAAAACTGTTTTTT.

This chain joins TRBV6-5 and TRBJ1-5; 7 bases are shared with TRBD1. Germline assignment: CDR1 MNHEY and CDR2 SVGAGI. The CDR3 is made up of 15 amino acids. Germline trimming cut 5 bases from V and 8 bases from J; bases unmatched to any gene: 12. DNA for the CDR3: TGTGCCAGCAGTGACTGGGACAGCGGTCTAGAGCCCCAGCATTTT. The encoded protein is CASSDWDSGLEPQHF.

This sequence joins TRBV5-1 and TRBJ2-3, with TRBD1 matching 7 bases. The CDR3 covers 15 residues. J gave up 1 base and V 4 bases, and 6 bases lay outside the gene matches. Germline V CDR1 and CDR2: SGHRS, YFSETQ. The CDR3 DNA sequence: TGCGCCAGCAGCCGAGATGGACAGGGCACAGATACGCAGTATTTT. Translating gives CASSRDGQGTDTQYF.

This chain connects TRBV5-1 to TRBJ2-1; TRBD2 matches at 10 bases. Germline assignment: CDR1 SGHRS and CDR2 YFSETQ. The V segment lost 5 bases and the J segment 9 bases; nucleotides outside the gene matches: 8. There are 14 residues in the CDR3. The DNA of the CDR3 is TGCGCCAGCAGAGACCAGCGGGGGGGCCTTGAGCAGTTCTTC. Its protein is CASRDQRGGLEQFF. The full variable domain, its missing parts supplied by reference TRBV5-1 and TRBJ2-1, is KAGVTQTPRYLIKTRGQQVTLSCSPISGHRSVSWYQQTPGQGLQFLFEYFSETQRNKGNFPGRFSGRQFSNSRSEMNVSTLELGDSALYLCASRDQRGGLEQFFGPGTRLTVL.

The chain links TRBV7-6 to TRBJ2-5, with a possible D match to TRBD2 (6 bases). Trimming stripped 5 bases from V and 0 bases from J, with 19 bases between. The CDR3 runs to 17 residues. Germline CDR1 and CDR2: SGHVS and FNYEAQ. The CDR3 sequence is CASSPFPRRGNQETQYF. Here the CDR3 DNA reads TGTGCCAGCAGCCCCTTTCCTCGGCGGGGTAACCAAGAGACCCAGTACTTC.